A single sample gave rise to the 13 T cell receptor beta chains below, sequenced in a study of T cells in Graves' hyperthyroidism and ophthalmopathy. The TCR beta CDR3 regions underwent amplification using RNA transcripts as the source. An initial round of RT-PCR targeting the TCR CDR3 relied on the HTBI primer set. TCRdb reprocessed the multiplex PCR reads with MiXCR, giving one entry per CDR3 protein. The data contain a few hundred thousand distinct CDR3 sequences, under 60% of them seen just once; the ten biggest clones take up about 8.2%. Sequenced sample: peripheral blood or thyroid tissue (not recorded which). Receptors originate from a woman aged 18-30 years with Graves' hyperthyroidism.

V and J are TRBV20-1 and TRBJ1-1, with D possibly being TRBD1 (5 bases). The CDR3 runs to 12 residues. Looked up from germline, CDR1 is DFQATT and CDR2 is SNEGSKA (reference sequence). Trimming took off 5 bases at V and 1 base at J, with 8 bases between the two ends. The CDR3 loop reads CSAPDRNTEAFF. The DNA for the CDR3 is TGCAGTGCTCCAGACAGGAACACTGAAGCTTTCTTT.

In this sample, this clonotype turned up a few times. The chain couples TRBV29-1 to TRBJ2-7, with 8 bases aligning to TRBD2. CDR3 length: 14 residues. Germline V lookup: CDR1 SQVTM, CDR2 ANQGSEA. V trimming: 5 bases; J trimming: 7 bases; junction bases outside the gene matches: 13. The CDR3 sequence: CSVMGAGGLEEQYF. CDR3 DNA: TGCAGCGTTATGGGGGCGGGAGGTCTGGAGGAGCAGTACTTC.

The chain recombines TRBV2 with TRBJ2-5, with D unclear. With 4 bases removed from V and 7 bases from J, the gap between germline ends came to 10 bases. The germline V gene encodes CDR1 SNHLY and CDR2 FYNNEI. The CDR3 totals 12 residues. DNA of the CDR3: TGTGCCAGCAGTGGAGGTCATTCGACCCAGTACTTC. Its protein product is CASSGGHSTQYF.

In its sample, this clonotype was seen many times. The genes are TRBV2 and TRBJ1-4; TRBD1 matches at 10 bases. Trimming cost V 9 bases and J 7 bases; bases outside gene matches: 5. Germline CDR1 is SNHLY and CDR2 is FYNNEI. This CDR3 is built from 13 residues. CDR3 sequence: CARGTGEGEKLFF. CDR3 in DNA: TGTGCCAGGGGGACAGGGGAAGGTGAAAAACTGTTTTTT.

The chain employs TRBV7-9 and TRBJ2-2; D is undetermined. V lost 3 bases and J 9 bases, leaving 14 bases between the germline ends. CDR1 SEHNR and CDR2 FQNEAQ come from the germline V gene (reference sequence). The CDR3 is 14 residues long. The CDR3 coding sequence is TGTGCCAGCAGCTTTCGGACCGCACCCAGGGAGCTGTTTTTT. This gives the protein CASSFRTAPRELFF.

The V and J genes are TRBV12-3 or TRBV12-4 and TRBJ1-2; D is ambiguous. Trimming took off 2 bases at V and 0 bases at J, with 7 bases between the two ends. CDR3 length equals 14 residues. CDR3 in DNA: TGTGCCAGCAGTTTAACAGAACCTAACTATGGCTACACCTTC. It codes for CASSLTEPNYGYTF.

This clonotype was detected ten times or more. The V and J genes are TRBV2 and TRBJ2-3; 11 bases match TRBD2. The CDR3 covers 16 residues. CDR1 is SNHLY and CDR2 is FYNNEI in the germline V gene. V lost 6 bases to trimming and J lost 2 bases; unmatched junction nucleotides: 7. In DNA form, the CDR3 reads TGTGCCAGCAGAGGGACTAGCGGACTTGCCACAGATACGCAGTATTTT. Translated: CASRGTSGLATDTQYF. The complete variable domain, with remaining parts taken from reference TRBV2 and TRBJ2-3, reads EPEVTQTPSHQVTQMGQEVILRCVPISNHLYFYWYRQILGQKVEFLVSFYNNEISEKSEIFDDQFSVERPDGSNFTLKIRSTKLEDSAMYFCASRGTSGLATDTQYFGPGTRLTVL.

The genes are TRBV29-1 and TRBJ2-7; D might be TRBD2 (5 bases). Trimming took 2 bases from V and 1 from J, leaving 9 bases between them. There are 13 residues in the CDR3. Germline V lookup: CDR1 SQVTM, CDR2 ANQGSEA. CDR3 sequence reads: CSVESGSSYEQYF. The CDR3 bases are TGCAGCGTTGAAAGTGGGAGTTCCTACGAGCAGTACTTC.

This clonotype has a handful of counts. This CDR3 is CASSLEINSPLHF. CDR3 nucleotide sequence: TGTGCCAGCAGCTTGGAGATAAATTCACCCCTCCACTTT. The V call is TRBV7-9, the J call TRBJ1-6; D is undetermined. Germline loops: CDR1 SEHNR, CDR2 FQNEAQ (reference sequence). Deletions cut 3 bases from V and 7 bases from J, with 7 bases between. CDR3 size: 13 residues.

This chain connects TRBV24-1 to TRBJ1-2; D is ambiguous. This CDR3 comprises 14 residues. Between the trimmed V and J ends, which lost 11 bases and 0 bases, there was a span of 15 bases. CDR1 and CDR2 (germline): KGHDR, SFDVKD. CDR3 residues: CASIGVMSNYGYTF. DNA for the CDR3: TGTGCCAGCATAGGAGTGATGTCTAACTATGGCTACACCTTC.

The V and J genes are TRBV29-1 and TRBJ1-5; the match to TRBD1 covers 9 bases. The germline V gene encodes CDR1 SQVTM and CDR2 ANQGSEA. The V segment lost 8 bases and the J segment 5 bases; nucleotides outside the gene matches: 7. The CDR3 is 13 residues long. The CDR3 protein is CSQGQGGYQPQHF. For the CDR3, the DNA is TGCAGCCAGGGACAGGGTGGGTATCAGCCCCAGCATTTT.

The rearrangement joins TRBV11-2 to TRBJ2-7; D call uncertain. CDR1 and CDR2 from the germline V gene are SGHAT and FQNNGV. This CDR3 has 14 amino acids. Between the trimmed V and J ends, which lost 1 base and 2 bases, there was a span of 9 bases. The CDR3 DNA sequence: TGTGCCAGCAGCTTAGGCGGCGGCACCTACGAGCAGTACTTC. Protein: CASSLGGGTYEQYF. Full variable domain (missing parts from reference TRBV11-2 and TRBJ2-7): EAGVAQSPRYKIIEKRQSVAFWCNPISGHATLYWYQQILGQGPKLLIQFQNNGVVDDSQLPKDRFSAERLKGVDSTLKIQPAKLEDSAVYLCASSLGGGTYEQYFGPGTRLTVT.

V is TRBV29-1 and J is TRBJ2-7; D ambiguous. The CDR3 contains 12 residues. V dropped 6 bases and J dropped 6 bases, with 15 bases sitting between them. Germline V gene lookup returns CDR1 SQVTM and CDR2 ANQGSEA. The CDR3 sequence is CSVVPRIGEQYF. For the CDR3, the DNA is TGCAGCGTCGTTCCTAGAATAGGCGAGCAGTACTTC.